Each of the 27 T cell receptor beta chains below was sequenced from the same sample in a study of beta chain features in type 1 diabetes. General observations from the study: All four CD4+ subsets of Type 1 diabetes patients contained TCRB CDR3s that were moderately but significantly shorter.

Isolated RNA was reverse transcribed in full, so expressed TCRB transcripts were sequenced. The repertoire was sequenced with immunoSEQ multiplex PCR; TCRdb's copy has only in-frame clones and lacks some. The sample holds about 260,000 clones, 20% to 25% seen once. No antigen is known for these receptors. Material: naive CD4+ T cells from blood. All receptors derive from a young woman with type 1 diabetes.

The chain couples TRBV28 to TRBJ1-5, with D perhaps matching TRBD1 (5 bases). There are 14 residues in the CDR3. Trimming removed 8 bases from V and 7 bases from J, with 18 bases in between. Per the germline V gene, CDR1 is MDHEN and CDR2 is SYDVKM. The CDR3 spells CASYPTGSSQPQHF. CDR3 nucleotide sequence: TGTGCCAGCTACCCTACAGGTTCGTCCCAGCCCCAGCATTTT.

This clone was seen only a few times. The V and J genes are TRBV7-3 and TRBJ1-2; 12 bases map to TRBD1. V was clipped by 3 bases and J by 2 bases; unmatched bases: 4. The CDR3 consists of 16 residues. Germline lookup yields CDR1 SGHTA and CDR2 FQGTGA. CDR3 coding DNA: TGTGCCAGCAGCTTGACGGGACAGGGGGCCAACTATGGCTACACCTTC. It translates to CASSLTGQGANYGYTF.

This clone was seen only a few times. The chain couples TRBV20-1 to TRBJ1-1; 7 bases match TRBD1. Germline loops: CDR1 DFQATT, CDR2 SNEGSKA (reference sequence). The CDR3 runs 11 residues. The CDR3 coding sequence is TGCATGGGACAGATGAACACTGAAGCTTTCTTT. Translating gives CMGQMNTEAFF.

The CDR3 DNA is TGTGCCAGCAGCTTATCCCTGAGCTCCTACAATGAGCAGTTCTTC. Translating it yields CASSLSLSSYNEQFF. The rearrangement uses TRBV7-2 and TRBJ2-1; D gene unclear. The ends were cut back, 2 bases at V and 0 bases at J, with 8 bases in the middle. The CDR3 loop spans 15 amino acids. From germline, CDR1 is SGHTA and CDR2 FQGNSA.

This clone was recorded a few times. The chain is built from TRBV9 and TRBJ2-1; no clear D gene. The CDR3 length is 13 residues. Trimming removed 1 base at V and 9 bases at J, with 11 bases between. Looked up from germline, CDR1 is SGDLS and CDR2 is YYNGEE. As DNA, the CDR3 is TGTGCCAGCAGCGTAAGAGGCTTAGCTGAGCAGTTCTTC. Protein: CASSVRGLAEQFF.

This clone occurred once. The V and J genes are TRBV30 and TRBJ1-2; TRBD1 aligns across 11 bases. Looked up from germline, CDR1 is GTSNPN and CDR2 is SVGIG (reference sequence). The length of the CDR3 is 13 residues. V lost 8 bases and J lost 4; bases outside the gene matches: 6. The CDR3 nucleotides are TGTGCCCGAGGGACAGGGGGACTCTATGGCTACACCTTC. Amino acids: CARGTGGLYGYTF.

DNA of the CDR3: TGTGCCAGCAGCCAAGAACTAGCGGGAGGTTCCTACGAGCAGTACTTC. This encodes CASSQELAGGSYEQYF. The chain links TRBV4-2 to TRBJ2-7; 12 nucleotides line up with TRBD2. CDR1 and CDR2 from the germline V gene are LGHNA and YNFKEQ. This CDR3 has 16 amino acids. V dropped 0 bases and J dropped 1; count of bases not matched to a gene: 1.

CDR3 DNA: TGTGCCAGCAGCCCATTGGCGGGGGAGACCTACGAGCAGTACTTC. This sequence encodes CASSPLAGETYEQYF. This rearrangement joins TRBV7-9 to TRBJ2-7, with 7 nucleotides matching TRBD2. The CDR3 contains 15 residues. Trimming cost V 5 bases and J 2 bases; bases outside gene matches: 9. Germline lookup yields CDR1 SEHNR and CDR2 FQNEAQ (reference sequence).

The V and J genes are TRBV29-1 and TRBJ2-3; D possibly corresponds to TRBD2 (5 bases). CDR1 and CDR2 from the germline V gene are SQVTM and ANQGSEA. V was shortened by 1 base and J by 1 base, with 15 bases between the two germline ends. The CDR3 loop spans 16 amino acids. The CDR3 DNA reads TGCAGCGTTGAAGGACGAGCGGAAGTGGGCACAGATACGCAGTATTTT. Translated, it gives CSVEGRAEVGTDTQYF.

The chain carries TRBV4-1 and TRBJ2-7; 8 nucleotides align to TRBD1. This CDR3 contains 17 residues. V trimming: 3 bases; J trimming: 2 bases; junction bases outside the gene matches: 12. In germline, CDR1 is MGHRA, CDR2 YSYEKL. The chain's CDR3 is CASSHGQGFGQPYEQYF. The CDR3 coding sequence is TGCGCCAGCAGCCATGGACAGGGATTCGGGCAACCCTACGAGCAGTACTTC.

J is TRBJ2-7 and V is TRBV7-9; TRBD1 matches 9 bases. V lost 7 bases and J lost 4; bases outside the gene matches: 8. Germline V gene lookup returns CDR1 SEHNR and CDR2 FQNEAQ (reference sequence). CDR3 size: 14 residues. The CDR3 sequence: CASNFGTGWYEQYF. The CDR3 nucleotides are TGTGCCAGCAACTTCGGGACAGGGTGGTACGAGCAGTACTTC. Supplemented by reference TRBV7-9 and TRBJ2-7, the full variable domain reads DTGVSQNPRHKITKRGQNVTFRCDPISEHNRLYWYRQTLGQGPEFLTYFQNEAQLEKSRLLSDRFSAERPKGSFSTLEIQRTEQGDSAMYLCASNFGTGWYEQYFGPGTRLTVT.

CDR3 region: CASSDPRGETQYF. The CDR3 bases are TGTGCCAGCAGTGACCCCCGGGGGGAGACCCAGTACTTC. The gene calls are TRBV25-1 and TRBJ2-5; a weak D match, TRBD2 (6 bases). This CDR3 spans 13 amino acids. CDR1 MGHDK and CDR2 SYGVNS come from the germline V gene. Trimming shortened V by 3 bases and J by 5 bases, and 10 bases separated the two germline ends.

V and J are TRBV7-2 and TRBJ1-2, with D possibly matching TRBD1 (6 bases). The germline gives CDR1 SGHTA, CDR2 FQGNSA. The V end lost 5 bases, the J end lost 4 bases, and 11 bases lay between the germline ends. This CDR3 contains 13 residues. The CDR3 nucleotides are TGTGCCAGCAGCCGGGGACACCGCTATGGCTACACCTTC. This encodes CASSRGHRYGYTF.

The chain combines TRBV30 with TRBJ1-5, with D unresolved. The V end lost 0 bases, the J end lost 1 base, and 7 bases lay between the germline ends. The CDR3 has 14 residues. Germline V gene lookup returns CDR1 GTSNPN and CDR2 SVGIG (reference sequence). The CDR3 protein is CAWSVLGSNQPQHF. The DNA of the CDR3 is TGTGCCTGGAGTGTACTAGGCAGCAATCAGCCCCAGCATTTT.

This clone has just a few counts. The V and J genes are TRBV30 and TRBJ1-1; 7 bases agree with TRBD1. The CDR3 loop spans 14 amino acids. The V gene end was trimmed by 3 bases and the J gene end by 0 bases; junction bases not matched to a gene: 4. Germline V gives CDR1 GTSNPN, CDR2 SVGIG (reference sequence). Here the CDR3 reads CAWRTDRVNTEAFF. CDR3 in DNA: TGTGCCTGGAGAACAGACAGGGTGAACACTGAAGCTTTCTTT.

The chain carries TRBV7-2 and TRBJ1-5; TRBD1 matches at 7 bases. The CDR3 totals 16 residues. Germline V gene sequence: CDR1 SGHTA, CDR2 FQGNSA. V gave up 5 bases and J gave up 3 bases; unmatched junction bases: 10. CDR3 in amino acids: CASSKMAGGNNQPQHF. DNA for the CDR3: TGTGCCAGCAGCAAAATGGCAGGGGGTAACAATCAGCCCCAGCATTTT. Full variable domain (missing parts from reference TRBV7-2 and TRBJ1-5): GAGVSQSPSNKVTEKGKDVELRCDPISGHTALYWYRQSLGQGLEFLIYFQGNSAPDKSGLPSDRFSAERTGGSVSTLTIQRTQQEDSAVYLCASSKMAGGNNQPQHFGDGTRLSIL.

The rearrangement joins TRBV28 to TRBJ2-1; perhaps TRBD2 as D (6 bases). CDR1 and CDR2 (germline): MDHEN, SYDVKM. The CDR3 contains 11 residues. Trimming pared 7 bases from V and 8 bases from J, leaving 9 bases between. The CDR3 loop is CASTSSDEQFF. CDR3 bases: TGTGCCAGCACATCTAGCGATGAGCAGTTCTTC.

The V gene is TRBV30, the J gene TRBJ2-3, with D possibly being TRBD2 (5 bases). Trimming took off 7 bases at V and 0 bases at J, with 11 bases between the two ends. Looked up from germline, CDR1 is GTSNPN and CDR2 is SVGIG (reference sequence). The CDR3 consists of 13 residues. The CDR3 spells CAFDWTSTDTQYF. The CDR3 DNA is TGTGCCTTTGACTGGACTAGCACAGATACGCAGTATTTT.

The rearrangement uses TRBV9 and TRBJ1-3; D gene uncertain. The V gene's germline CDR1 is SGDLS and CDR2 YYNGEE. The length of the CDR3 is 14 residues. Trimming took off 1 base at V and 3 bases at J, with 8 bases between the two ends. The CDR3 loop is CASSVNSRGNTIYF. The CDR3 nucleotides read TGTGCCAGCAGCGTAAACAGCCGTGGAAACACCATATATTTT.

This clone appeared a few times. CDR3 DNA sequence: TGTGCCTGGGCCCGACAGGCAGCTGGCTACACCTTC. Translating it yields CAWARQAAGYTF. The V call is TRBV30, the J call TRBJ1-2; possibly TRBD1 for D (6 bases). Trimming pared 5 bases from V and 7 bases from J, leaving 14 bases between. This CDR3 has 12 amino acids. Germline CDR1 and CDR2: GTSNPN and SVGIG (reference sequence).

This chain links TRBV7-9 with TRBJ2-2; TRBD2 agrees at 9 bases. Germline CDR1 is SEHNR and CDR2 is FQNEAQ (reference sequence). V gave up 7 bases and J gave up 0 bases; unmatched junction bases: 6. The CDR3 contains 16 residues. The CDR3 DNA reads TGTGCCAGCACCTCGCGACTAGCGGCGAACACCGGGGAGCTGTTTTTT. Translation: CASTSRLAANTGELFF.

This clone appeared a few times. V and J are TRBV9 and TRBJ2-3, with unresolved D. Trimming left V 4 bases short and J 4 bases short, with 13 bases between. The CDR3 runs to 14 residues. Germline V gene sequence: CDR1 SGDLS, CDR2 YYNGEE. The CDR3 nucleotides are TGTGCCAGCAGCTACTCGGTCTTCCCAGATACGCAGTATTTT. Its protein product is CASSYSVFPDTQYF.

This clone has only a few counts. As DNA, the CDR3 is TGTGCCAGCAGCGCCTGGACAGGGTCTGATATGAACACTGAAGCTTTCTTT. Translation: CASSAWTGSDMNTEAFF. The rearrangement joins TRBV7-9 to TRBJ1-1; 8 bases map to TRBD1. Trimming cost V 5 bases and J 0 bases; bases outside gene matches: 11. This CDR3 is 17 amino acids long. CDR1 is SEHNR and CDR2 is FQNEAQ in the germline V gene (reference sequence).

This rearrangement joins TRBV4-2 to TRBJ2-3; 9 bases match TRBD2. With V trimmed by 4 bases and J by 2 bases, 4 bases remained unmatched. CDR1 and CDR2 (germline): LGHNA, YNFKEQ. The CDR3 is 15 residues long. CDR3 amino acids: CASSPGLADTDTQYF. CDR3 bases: TGTGCCAGCAGCCCGGGACTAGCTGACACAGATACGCAGTATTTT.

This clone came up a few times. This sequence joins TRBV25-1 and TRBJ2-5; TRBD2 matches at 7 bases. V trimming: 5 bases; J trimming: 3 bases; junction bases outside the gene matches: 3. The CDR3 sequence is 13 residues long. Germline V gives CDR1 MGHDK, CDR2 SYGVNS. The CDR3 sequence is CASSNREEETQYF. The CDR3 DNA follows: TGTGCCAGCAGTAACCGGGAGGAAGAGACCCAGTACTTC.

The CDR3 nucleotides are TGTGCCAGCAGCCAAAGCCCAGATACGCAGTATTTT. Translated: CASSQSPDTQYF. The chain employs TRBV4-2 and TRBJ2-3; D remains ambiguous. This CDR3 is 12 amino acids long. With 2 bases removed from V and 4 bases from J, the gap between germline ends came to 4 bases. Germline CDR1 is LGHNA and CDR2 is YNFKEQ.

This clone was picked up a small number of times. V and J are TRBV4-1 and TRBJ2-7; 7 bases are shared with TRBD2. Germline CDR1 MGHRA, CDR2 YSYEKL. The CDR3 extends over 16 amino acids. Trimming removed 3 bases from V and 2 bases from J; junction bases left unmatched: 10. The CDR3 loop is CASSQLPGLTAYEQYF. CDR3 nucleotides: TGCGCCAGCAGCCAGTTACCGGGACTAACCGCCTACGAGCAGTACTTC.